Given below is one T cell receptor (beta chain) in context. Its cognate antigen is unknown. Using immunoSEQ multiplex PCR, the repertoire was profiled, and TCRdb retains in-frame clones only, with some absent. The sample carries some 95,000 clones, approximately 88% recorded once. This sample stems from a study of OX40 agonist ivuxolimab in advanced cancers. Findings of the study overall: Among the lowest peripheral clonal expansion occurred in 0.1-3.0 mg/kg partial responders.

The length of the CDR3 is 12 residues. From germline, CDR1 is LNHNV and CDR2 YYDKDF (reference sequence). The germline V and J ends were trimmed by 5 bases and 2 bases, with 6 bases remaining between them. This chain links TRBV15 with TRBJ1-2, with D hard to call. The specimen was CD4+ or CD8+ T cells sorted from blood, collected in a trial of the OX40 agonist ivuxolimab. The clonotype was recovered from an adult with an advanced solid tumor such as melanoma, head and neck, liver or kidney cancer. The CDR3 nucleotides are TGTGCCACCAGCGGAGGAAACTATGGCTACACCTTC. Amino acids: CATSGGNYGYTF.